The 26 T cell receptor beta chains presented below share a single source sample, sequenced in a study of T cells after yellow fever vaccination. TCRdb processed the 5' RACE reads anew with MiXCR; each CDR3 protein has one entry. The sample contains 250,000 to 300,000 distinct CDR3 sequences, 8.5% to 10% of which appear only once. Specimen: CD4+ T cells sorted from PBMCs, collected 5 days after the yellow fever booster vaccination. These receptors were taken from a man aged 18 to 29 who received the YFV17D yellow fever vaccine.

The chain combines TRBV3-1 with TRBJ2-5, with 12 bases identical to TRBD2. Germline CDR1 is LGHDT and CDR2 is YNNKEL (reference sequence). The CDR3 covers 16 residues. The ends lost 0 bases at V and 6 bases at J; junction bases unmatched: 5. The CDR3 loop reads CASSQDMGLAGKTQYF. The CDR3 DNA reads as TGTGCCAGCAGCCAAGATATGGGACTAGCGGGCAAGACCCAGTACTTC.

The chain is built from TRBV12-3 or TRBV12-4 and TRBJ1-1; D unresolved. V gave up 5 bases and J gave up 14 bases, with 27 bases separating them. The CDR3 covers 15 residues. The CDR3 here is CASSLNTVRSTNGFF. The DNA of the CDR3 is TGTGCCAGCAGTCTCAACACTGTACGATCGACTAACGGGTTCTTT.

This clonotype was counted at least ten times. The gene calls are TRBV7-8 and TRBJ1-6, with a tentative D call TRBD1 (5 bases). Trimming removed 1 base at V and 7 bases at J, with 17 bases between. There are 17 residues in the CDR3. Germline V gene sequence: CDR1 SGHVS, CDR2 FQNEAQ. CDR3 protein: CASSLVKGRLTNSPLHF. CDR3 nucleotide sequence: TGTGCCAGCAGCTTAGTTAAGGGGCGCTTAACCAATTCACCCCTCCACTTT.

This rearrangement joins TRBV23-1 to TRBJ2-7; the D call may be TRBD1 or TRBD2 (5 bases each). TRBV23-1 is recorded as an ORF, its role being uncertain. The CDR3 runs to 15 residues. Trimming removed 4 bases at V and 2 bases at J, with 15 bases between. CDR3 bases: TGCGCCAGCAGTCTGGGACCGCGGCTACCCTACGAGCAGTACTTC. Protein: CASSLGPRLPYEQYF.

This clonotype was observed a few times. The chain links TRBV5-1 to TRBJ2-3; no reliable D call. Germline V lookup: CDR1 SGHRS, CDR2 YFSETQ. This CDR3 is built from 14 residues. Trimming cost V 0 bases and J 6 bases, with 11 bases left between them. The CDR3 nucleotides are TGCGCCAGCAGCTTGGCAATACCACCGGATACGCAGTATTTT. Protein sequence: CASSLAIPPDTQYF. The variable domain in full, completed from reference TRBV5-1 and TRBJ2-3, reads KAGVTQTPRYLIKTRGQQVTLSCSPISGHRSVSWYQQTPGQGLQFLFEYFSETQRNKGNFPGRFSGRQFSNSRSEMNVSTLELGDSALYLCASSLAIPPDTQYFGPGTRLTVL.

This clonotype has a handful of counts. The J gene is TRBJ2-6, the V gene TRBV7-2; TRBD2 is a possible D gene (6 bases). Trimming took 5 bases from V and 1 from J, leaving 12 bases between them. The CDR3 has 16 residues. CDR1 is SGHTA, CDR2 FQGNSA, per germline. CDR3 region: CASSPGGESGANVLTF. CDR3 in DNA: TGTGCCAGCAGCCCCGGAGGGGAGTCTGGGGCCAACGTCCTGACTTTC.

This clonotype has only a few counts. This chain uses TRBV7-9 with TRBJ1-1; unclear D gene. The CDR3 is 12 residues long. Germline V CDR1 and CDR2: SEHNR, FQNEAQ (reference sequence). V dropped 4 bases and J dropped 4 bases, with 7 bases sitting between them. DNA for the CDR3: TGTGCCAGCAGCTCGGAAAGCACTGAAGCTTTCTTT. Amino acid sequence: CASSSESTEAFF.

The chain couples TRBV20-1 to TRBJ2-1; D not certain. The CDR3 is made up of 14 amino acids. Germline V gene sequence: CDR1 DFQATT, CDR2 SNEGSKA (reference sequence). Deletions cut 7 bases from V and 10 bases from J, with 23 bases between. This CDR3 is CSGPPLLGSREQFF. The CDR3 DNA reads TGCAGTGGACCTCCGCTCCTCGGGTCCCGCGAGCAGTTCTTC.

J is TRBJ2-3 and V is TRBV20-1; D remains unclear. The CDR3 runs to 12 residues. Deletions cut 3 bases from V and 6 bases from J, with 10 bases between. In germline, CDR1 is DFQATT, CDR2 SNEGSKA (reference sequence). In DNA form, the CDR3 reads TGCAGTGCTAGTATCTTGGAGGATACGCAGTATTTT. This translates into CSASILEDTQYF.

The V and J genes are TRBV9 and TRBJ2-1, with D possibly being TRBD1 (5 bases). The germline V gene has CDR1 SGDLS and CDR2 YYNGEE. The length of the CDR3 is 14 residues. V was cut by 3 bases and J by 4 bases, with 11 bases left in between. This chain's CDR3 is CASSDGRVYNEQFF. The CDR3 bases are TGTGCCAGCAGCGATGGCAGGGTATACAATGAGCAGTTCTTC. The full variable domain, rest sourced from reference TRBV9 and TRBJ2-1, is DSGVTQTPKHLITATGQRVTLRCSPRSGDLSVYWYQQSLDQGLQFLIQYYNGEERAKGNILERFSAQQFPDLHSELNLSSLELGDSALYFCASSDGRVYNEQFFGPGTRLTVL.

This clonotype was detected only a few times. The chain's CDR3 is CASSPSGRGGGTGELFF. The CDR3 bases are TGTGCCAGCAGCCCTAGCGGGCGGGGCGGCGGGACCGGGGAGCTGTTTTTT. The rearrangement joins TRBV7-7 to TRBJ2-2, with TRBD2 identical over 8 bases. Trimming cost V 5 bases and J 5 bases; bases outside gene matches: 13. The CDR3 is 17 amino acids. Looked up from germline, CDR1 is SSHAT and CDR2 is FNYEAQ (reference sequence).

This clonotype was observed a handful of times. This chain uses TRBV20-1 with TRBJ1-5; 9 bases agree with TRBD1. V dropped 0 bases and J dropped 5; count of bases not matched to a gene: 8. Per germline, CDR1 DFQATT and CDR2 SNEGSKA (reference sequence). The CDR3 has 16 residues. Here the CDR3 DNA reads TGCAGTGCTAGAGAAAACCGGGACAGGGCTGATCAGCCCCAGCATTTT. Translating gives CSARENRDRADQPQHF.

This clonotype was found a few times. The rearrangement uses TRBV2 and TRBJ1-1, with TRBD1 identical over 7 bases. Germline loops: CDR1 SNHLY, CDR2 FYNNEI. Germline trimming cut 8 bases from V and 1 base from J; bases unmatched to any gene: 13. The CDR3 consists of 16 residues. CDR3 amino acids: CASCALPPGGNTEAFF. The CDR3 nucleotides read TGTGCCAGCTGCGCCCTTCCTCCAGGGGGGAACACTGAAGCTTTCTTT.

This clonotype was counted between two and nine times. V is TRBV7-2 and J is TRBJ1-2; 8 bases align to TRBD1. V trimming: 2 bases; J trimming: 6 bases; junction bases outside the gene matches: 8. Germline CDR1 SGHTA, CDR2 FQGNSA. This CDR3 region has 15 residues. CDR3 loop: CASSLHKQGVDGYTF. The CDR3 DNA follows: TGTGCCAGCAGCTTACACAAACAGGGGGTTGATGGCTACACCTTC.

V gene TRBV12-3 or TRBV12-4 combines with J gene TRBJ2-1; D possibly corresponds to TRBD1 (6 bases). The V and J ends lost 9 bases and 3 bases respectively, with 9 bases between them. This CDR3 comprises 12 residues. The CDR3 DNA reads TGTGCCAGTACAGGGAACTACAATGAGCAGTTCTTC. This gives the protein CASTGNYNEQFF.

The chain uses TRBV7-2 and TRBJ1-2; 8 bases fit TRBD1. V gave up 5 bases and J gave up 6 bases; unmatched junction bases: 11. Germline V CDR1 and CDR2: SGHTA, FQGNSA. The length of the CDR3 is 15 residues. The CDR3 reads CASSPYQQGGHGYTF. DNA of the CDR3: TGTGCCAGCAGCCCATATCAACAGGGGGGTCATGGCTACACCTTC.

In this sample, this clonotype turned up many times. The V call is TRBV12-3 or TRBV12-4, the J call TRBJ2-4, with D perhaps TRBD1 (7 bases). The CDR3 length is 13 residues. Trimming took off 6 bases at V and 8 bases at J, with 14 bases between the two ends. The CDR3 DNA is TGTGCCAGCAGGCAGGGGGGCTCGGACATTCAGTACTTC. This sequence encodes CASRQGGSDIQYF.

This clonotype has a count of ten or more. The gene calls are TRBV29-1 and TRBJ2-5; D is ambiguous. V shed 1 base and J shed 2 bases, with 8 bases lying between them. Germline-derived CDR1 and CDR2 are SQVTM and ANQGSEA. The length of the CDR3 is 13 residues. The CDR3 DNA sequence: TGCAGCGTTGAAGTTCTGGGGCAAGAGACCCAGTACTTC. Translation gives CSVEVLGQETQYF.

This clonotype showed up many times. The J gene is TRBJ2-5, the V gene TRBV20-1; 7 nucleotides align to TRBD1. Germline V gives CDR1 DFQATT, CDR2 SNEGSKA (reference sequence). The CDR3 has 14 residues. The junction had 7 bases not matched to a gene; V was cut back by 2 bases and J by 4 bases. CDR3 amino acids: CSARTDRSPETQYF. Written as DNA, the CDR3 is TGCAGTGCTAGAACGGACAGGTCCCCAGAGACCCAGTACTTC.

This clonotype was picked up many times. J is TRBJ2-5 and V is TRBV5-1; D unclear. The length of the CDR3 is 14 residues. V lost 5 bases and J lost 5, with 16 bases in between. Germline V gene data show CDR1 as SGHRS and CDR2 as YFSETQ. The CDR3 spells CASRRSSAHETQYF. The CDR3 DNA follows: TGCGCCAGCAGACGATCGTCGGCCCATGAGACCCAGTACTTC.

This chain links TRBV27 with TRBJ2-7, with D tentatively TRBD2 (6 bases). The CDR3 is 14 residues long. Trimming removed 5 bases at V and 6 bases at J, with 17 bases between. The V gene's germline CDR1 is MNHEY and CDR2 SMNVEV (reference sequence). The CDR3 DNA is TGTGCCAGCAGTCCTAGGGGCGGGGACCGCGAGCAGTACTTC. Amino acids: CASSPRGGDREQYF.

This clonotype appeared a few times. The chain joins TRBV11-2 to TRBJ1-2; no firm D call. V was cut by 2 bases and J by 6 bases, with 10 bases left in between. There are 13 residues in the CDR3. Germline assignment: CDR1 SGHAT and CDR2 FQNNGV. As DNA, the CDR3 is TGTGCCAGCAGCTTACCAGGAGGCCATGGCTACACCTTC. Amino acid sequence: CASSLPGGHGYTF.

This clonotype was observed many times. This chain uses TRBV11-1 with TRBJ1-1; D may be TRBD1 (5 bases). Per the germline V gene, CDR1 is SGHAT and CDR2 is FQDESV (reference sequence). The CDR3 totals 14 residues. V lost 4 bases and J 4 bases, leaving 13 bases between the germline ends. CDR3 DNA: TGTGCCAGCAGCTACGTCACAGGTTCCACTGAAGCTTTCTTT. Its protein is CASSYVTGSTEAFF.

A few counts support this clonotype. This chain uses TRBV2 with TRBJ2-3; D gene ambiguous. CDR3 length: 12 amino acids. Germline-derived CDR1 and CDR2 are SNHLY and FYNNEI. V was cut by 8 bases and J by 1 base, with 7 bases left in between. The CDR3 region is CASGGGTDTQYF. The DNA for the CDR3 is TGTGCCAGCGGTGGAGGCACAGATACGCAGTATTTT.

This clonotype turned up a few times. This sequence joins TRBV7-6 and TRBJ2-7; possibly TRBD1 for D (5 bases). V lost 1 base and J lost 2, with 9 bases in between. The CDR3 loop spans 14 amino acids. The V gene's germline CDR1 is SGHVS and CDR2 FNYEAQ. The CDR3 nucleotides read TGTGCCAGCAGCTTAGGGGCGGACACCTACGAGCAGTACTTC. This sequence encodes CASSLGADTYEQYF.

This clonotype was seen more than once but under ten times. In DNA form, the CDR3 reads TGTGCCAGCAGTGGGACAGGGGCTGGCGAGCAGTACGTC. The encoded protein is CASSGTGAGEQYV. The chain couples TRBV6-1 to TRBJ2-7; 9 positions agree with TRBD1. Germline V gene lookup returns CDR1 MNHNS and CDR2 SASEGT. The ends lost 4 bases at V and 6 bases at J; junction bases unmatched: 4. The CDR3 extends over 13 amino acids.